The clone carrying this TCR beta chain was observed once. This record comes from a study of cytomegalovirus exposure and HLA in healthy donors. Researchers ran the PCR with 60 Vbeta and 13 Jbeta primers. Clones were sequenced by immunoSEQ multiplex PCR, and TCRdb holds only the in-frame ones, with some missing. The sample gives under 170,000 clones, 50% to 75% of which show up once; approximately 6.5% is in the top ten. This sequence originates from a woman in her sixties or seventies in good health and CMV-seropositive. Material: PBMCs.

The CDR3 spells CASPKGRGEHEQYF. In DNA, the CDR3 is TGCGCCAGCCCGAAAGGCAGGGGAGAACACGAGCAGTACTTC. V usage is TRBV23-1 and J usage is TRBJ2-7, with a tentative D call TRBD1 (6 bases). TRBV23-1 qualifies as an ORF whose function is uncertain. With 8 bases removed from V and 5 bases from J, the gap between germline ends came to 19 bases. The CDR3 extends over 14 amino acids.